The rows below give T cell receptor beta chains drawn from one sample of a study of cytomegalovirus exposure and HLA in healthy donors. TCRdb's table, derived via immunoSEQ multiplex PCR, lists solely in-frame clones and lacks some. Among around 150,000 clones, around 80% were seen once, and the ten largest hold approximately 1.9%. The specimen sequenced was PBMCs. The receptors were sampled from a man aged 18 to 29 in good health and CMV-seronegative. CDR3s leave out the opening cysteine and the closing phenylalanine or tryptophan. Fields, in order: V gene, CDR3 protein.

TRBV2	ASKIDRLETQY
TRBV28	ASSSLASVDFETQY
TRBV7-9	ASRGGTGNTDTQY
TRBV28	ASSLEGGGYEQY
TRBV5-6	ASSFYRNQPQH
TRBV29-1	SAQNTGELF
TRBV5-6	ASSPRGYYGYT
TRBV7-9	ASSLAGGREGTQY
TRBV21-1	ASSKRGTSGGCEQF
TRBV29-1	SVKGLAGGSLLYNEQF
TRBV19	ATALGGWGGYT
TRBV9	ASSVGQGNQPQH
TRBV18	ASSPTQASPEQY
TRBV5-1	ASSWDRNQPQH
TRBV9	ASTDSGIGTDTQY
TRBV5-4	ASSTRTGDYGYT
TRBV4-3	ASSQDYAERAYHYEQY
TRBV2	ASSPDRGQTEAF
TRBV27	ASSSRGSEAEAF
TRBV13	ASTMVGIPGEQY
TRBV7-9	ASSHRSDSPYEQY
TRBV28	ASNLGGGAWQPQH
TRBV30	AWSRTGTGQPQH
TRBV15	ATSREETDNEQF
TRBV7-8	ASSATGAGPEKLF
TRBV2	ASSTRQGMNTEAF
TRBV27	ASRSRRVEEKLF
TRBV4-3	ASSQARDREAF
TRBV4-3	ASSQARDGLAGGGELF
TRBV5-1	ASSPSPPNEQF
TRBV5-5	ASSSQGGGPNNSPLH
TRBV7-8	ASSSRQGRPYEQY